The 22 T cell receptor beta chains presented below share a single source sample, sequenced in a study of neoadjuvant anti-PD-1 for oral cavity cancer. Generated by immunoSEQ multiplex PCR, the TCRdb table keeps only in-frame clones and is missing some. The table has around 30,000 clones, 85% to 90% seen once. Sample: PBMCs, taken before nivolumab (anti-PD-1) treatment. All receptors come from a person between 40 and 80 years old with oral cavity squamous cell carcinoma.

J is TRBJ1-1 and V is TRBV5-1; perhaps TRBD1 as D (5 bases). From germline, CDR1 is SGHRS and CDR2 YFSETQ. Trimming removed 3 bases at V and 3 bases at J, with 9 bases between. This CDR3 region has 13 residues. DNA of the CDR3: TGCGCCAGCAGCTCCGGGACCGACACTGAAGCTTTCTTT. It codes for CASSSGTDTEAFF.

The gene calls are TRBV5-1 and TRBJ1-1; 7 bases align to TRBD1. Losses at the gene ends were 4 bases for V and 0 bases for J; bases not matched to a gene: 6. The CDR3 is 15 amino acids. Per germline, CDR1 SGHRS and CDR2 YFSETQ. In DNA, the CDR3 is TGCGCCAGCAGCGCGGGACAGCCCATGAACACTGAAGCTTTCTTT. The encoded protein is CASSAGQPMNTEAFF.

The chain uses TRBV7-2 and TRBJ2-3; 7 bases line up with TRBD2. The CDR3 loop spans 15 amino acids. Trimming took 4 bases from V and 5 from J; bases not matched to a gene: 9. Germline CDR1 is SGHTA and CDR2 is FQGNSA. Here the CDR3 reads CASSSGGLVRDTQYF. As DNA, the CDR3 is TGTGCCAGCAGCTCGGGAGGACTAGTAAGAGATACGCAGTATTTT.

The V call is TRBV6-5, the J call TRBJ1-1; tentatively, D is TRBD1 (6 bases). Germline CDR1 is MNHEY and CDR2 is SVGAGI. V lost 6 bases and J lost 4, with 12 bases in between. The CDR3 consists of 13 residues. CDR3 bases: TGTGCCAGCAGAAGGGGGGTGTCCACTGAAGCTTTCTTT. This translates into CASRRGVSTEAFF.

The gene calls are TRBV14 and TRBJ2-1, with 11 bases identical to TRBD2. Germline V gives CDR1 SGHDN, CDR2 FVKESK. This CDR3 is built from 16 residues. V dropped 6 bases and J dropped 3; count of bases not matched to a gene: 7. DNA of the CDR3: TGTGCCAGCAGACTTAGCGGGGGGGCCTTCTACAATGAGCAGTTCTTC. It encodes CASRLSGGAFYNEQFF.

V usage is TRBV11-2 and J usage is TRBJ2-5, with D possibly being TRBD2 (6 bases). Looked up from germline, CDR1 is SGHAT and CDR2 is FQNNGV. This CDR3 is 14 amino acids long. V shed 0 bases and J shed 5 bases, with 10 bases lying between them. CDR3 protein: CASSLDHLAETQYF. DNA for the CDR3: TGTGCCAGCAGCTTAGATCATCTAGCGGAGACCCAGTACTTC.

This clone has only one observation. This chain connects TRBV5-1 to TRBJ1-4; a weak D match, TRBD1 (5 bases). V was cut by 1 base and J by 4 bases, with 11 bases left in between. This CDR3 region has 15 residues. Germline assignment: CDR1 SGHRS and CDR2 YFSETQ. CDR3 nucleotides: TGCGCCAGCAGCTTGAACGACCAGGGTAATGAAAAACTGTTTTTT. It yields the protein CASSLNDQGNEKLFF.

The CDR3 sequence is CASSFDTQNTGELFF. For the CDR3, the DNA is TGTGCCAGCAGCTTTGATACCCAGAACACCGGGGAGCTGTTTTTT. The chain uses TRBV7-8 and TRBJ2-2; D gene unclear. Germline CDR1 SGHVS, CDR2 FQNEAQ. CDR3 length equals 15 residues. V lost 3 bases and J lost 1, with 9 bases in between.

The V call is TRBV9, the J call TRBJ1-1; TRBD1 matches at 8 bases. The J segment lost 5 bases and the V segment lost 0 bases, leaving 15 bases of the junction unmatched. Germline V gene data show CDR1 as SGDLS and CDR2 as YYNGEE. CDR3 length equals 18 residues. DNA of the CDR3: TGTGCCAGCAGCGTAGGGGACAGGTTCCGGCCTGGTCGGACTGAAGCTTTCTTT. Protein sequence: CASSVGDRFRPGRTEAFF.

The rearrangement uses TRBV7-6 and TRBJ1-1; no reliable D call. This CDR3 comprises 13 residues. The germline V gene has CDR1 SGHVS and CDR2 FNYEAQ. Trimming stripped 3 bases from V and 1 base from J, with 6 bases between. The CDR3 protein is CASSFRPNTEAFF. DNA for the CDR3: TGTGCCAGCAGCTTTCGGCCGAACACTGAAGCTTTCTTT.

This clone was detected once. The genes are TRBV7-9 and TRBJ1-1; D unresolved. The length of the CDR3 is 17 residues. The V gene lost 0 bases and the J gene lost 4 bases, with 18 bases spanning the gap. Germline V CDR1 and CDR2: SEHNR, FQNEAQ (reference sequence). CDR3 protein: CASSLASKGFHSTEAFF. As DNA, the CDR3 is TGTGCCAGCAGCTTAGCAAGTAAAGGATTTCATAGCACTGAAGCTTTCTTT.

This rearrangement joins TRBV7-6 to TRBJ1-3; D not certain. Trimming removed 4 bases at V and 3 bases at J, with 10 bases between. CDR1 and CDR2 from the germline V gene are SGHVS and FNYEAQ. The CDR3 loop spans 14 amino acids. CDR3 nucleotide sequence: TGTGCCAGCAGCTCCCGGGAAAGTGGAAACACCATATATTTT. Residues: CASSSRESGNTIYF.

The chain combines TRBV5-6 with TRBJ2-2; D unresolved. The CDR3 totals 14 residues. From germline, CDR1 is SGHDT and CDR2 YYEEEE. V shed 2 bases and J shed 7 bases, with 12 bases lying between them. This chain's CDR3 is CASSFGGRSGELFF. DNA of the CDR3: TGTGCCAGCAGCTTCGGTGGAAGGAGCGGGGAGCTGTTTTTT.

This clone has only a few counts. The chain couples TRBV7-9 to TRBJ1-2; D not certain. Per germline, CDR1 SEHNR and CDR2 FQNEAQ (reference sequence). Between the trimmed V and J ends, which lost 0 bases and 12 bases, there was a span of 11 bases. This CDR3 spans 12 amino acids. The CDR3 reads CASSLADGRDTF. The CDR3 region has the DNA TGTGCCAGCAGCTTAGCGGACGGCAGAGACACCTTC.

The CDR3: CASSRPGPKAEQYF. The CDR3 DNA follows: TGTGCCAGCAGTCGACCGGGACCCAAAGCCGAGCAGTACTTC. The chain couples TRBV6-5 to TRBJ2-7; the D call may be TRBD1 or TRBD2 (5 bases each). Trimming cost V 5 bases and J 6 bases, with 17 bases left between them. The CDR3 totals 14 residues. Looked up from germline, CDR1 is MNHEY and CDR2 is SVGAGI.

The genes are TRBV27 and TRBJ1-1; D remains ambiguous. Trimming pared 3 bases from V and 1 base from J, leaving 6 bases between. CDR1 MNHEY and CDR2 SMNVEV come from the germline V gene (reference sequence). The CDR3 extends over 13 amino acids. In DNA form, the CDR3 reads TGTGCCAGCAGTTTCAGAGAGAACACTGAAGCTTTCTTT. Its translation is CASSFRENTEAFF.

This clone rates as medium-sized. J is TRBJ1-5 and V is TRBV12-1. TRBV12-1 is a documented pseudogene. This CDR3 is built from 14 residues. The CDR3 DNA is TGTGCCAGCAGCTTTGCAACGGGGTATCAGCCCCAGCATTTT. It codes for CASSFATGYQPQHF.

The V gene is TRBV28, the J gene TRBJ1-2, with TRBD1 matching 7 bases. J lost 8 bases, V lost 5 bases, and 8 bases had no gene match. There are 13 residues in the CDR3. The V gene's germline CDR1 is MDHEN and CDR2 SYDVKM. CDR3 coding DNA: TGTGCCAGCAGTGTCGACAGGGCTCAGGGCTACACCTTC. This codes for CASSVDRAQGYTF.

The chain has TRBV7-2 and TRBJ2-7; D is undetermined. The germline CDR1 and CDR2 sequences are SGHTA and FQGNSA. Trimming took 5 bases from V and 2 from J, leaving 7 bases between them. CDR3 length: 12 residues. This chain's CDR3 is CASSLATYEQYF. The CDR3 bases are TGTGCCAGCAGCCTTGCCACCTACGAGCAGTACTTC.

The chain uses TRBV7-2 and TRBJ2-1, with a weak D call TRBD2 (7 bases). Trimming removed 5 bases from V and 7 bases from J, with 24 bases in between. The CDR3 totals 17 residues. CDR1 and CDR2 (germline): SGHTA, FQGNSA. The CDR3 nucleotides are TGTGCCAGCAGCCCTCCCTCCGCGGGGGCCGTGGGGAATGAGCAGTTCTTC. This gives the protein CASSPPSAGAVGNEQFF.

This chain connects TRBV5-5 to TRBJ1-2, with unresolved D. Germline V CDR1 and CDR2: SGHKS, YYEKEE (reference sequence). V lost 4 bases, J lost 8 bases, and 18 bases lay in between. The CDR3 extends over 14 amino acids. The CDR3: CASSLKATEGGYTF. DNA for the CDR3: TGTGCCAGCAGCCTTAAGGCCACTGAAGGGGGCTACACCTTC.

The chain is built from TRBV30 and TRBJ2-1; D not resolved. Per the germline V gene, CDR1 is GTSNPN and CDR2 is SVGIG (reference sequence). The CDR3 is 13 residues long. V lost 0 bases and J 6 bases, leaving 9 bases between the germline ends. CDR3 amino acids: CAWSVQAFNEQFF. CDR3 nucleotide sequence: TGTGCCTGGAGTGTACAAGCATTCAATGAGCAGTTCTTC. The full variable domain, its missing parts supplied by reference TRBV30 and TRBJ2-1, is SQTIHQWPATLVQPVGSPLSLECTVEGTSNPNLYWYRQAAGRGLQLLFYSVGIGQISSEVPQNLSASRPQDRQFILSSKKLLLSDSGFYLCAWSVQAFNEQFFGPGTRLTVL.